This T cell receptor beta chain was documented in a study of metastatic and nonmetastatic thyroid tumors. Study findings and constraints: According to reports, the diversity of TCR beta was significantly higher in malignant thyroid tumors than in benign nodules, and this held in both blood and tumor samples.

No treatment of any kind had been given to any patient before thyroid surgery. TCRdb re-called clones from the PCR reads using MiXCR. This table has over 6,500 clones, roughly 29% appearing once. The CDR3 runs 13 residues. Trimming removed 2 bases at V and 6 bases at J, with 7 bases between. This clone showed up just a few times. Its specificity is not known. The receptor's source is a female donor with papillary thyroid cancer or a benign thyroid nodule (not recorded which). Some clones in this sample may be carry-over from other donors' samples. The gene calls are TRBV12-3 or TRBV12-4 and TRBJ2-2; D gene unclear. The sample comprised tumor tissue. The CDR3 DNA reads as TGTGCCAGCAGTTTATCCCAGGCCGGGGAGCTGTTTTTT. As protein: CASSLSQAGELFF.